This entry lists 19 T cell receptor beta chains sequenced from one sample in a study of shared clonotypes between healthy human individuals. Libraries were prepared by immunoSEQ multiplex PCR; TCRdb keeps only in-frame clonotypes and omits some of them. This sample carries over a million clones, approximately 78% of them seen once, and the ten largest clones take more than 0.55%. Material: memory CD4+ T cells from PBMCs. Sample subset: CD45RA-negative fraction. The receptors were gathered from a man aged 18 to 35 in good health. Some clones in this sample may be carry-over from other donors' samples.

This clone was recorded once. This sequence joins TRBV28 and TRBJ1-1, with 7 bases that match TRBD1. The CDR3 contains 15 residues. Per the germline V gene, CDR1 is MDHEN and CDR2 is SYDVKM. J was trimmed by 8 bases and V by 7 bases; bases with no gene match: 16. DNA for the CDR3: TGTGCCAGCACCCTTAGGGGGCGACGATTTCAGGAAGCTTTCTTT. The encoded protein is CASTLRGRRFQEAFF.

Points on this clone: One end of the junction varies from germline; a read error may be responsible. The chain carries TRBV6-1 and TRBJ2-1; 14 nucleotides agree with TRBD2. The germline V gene has CDR1 MNHNS and CDR2 SASEGT. The CDR3 is made up of 18 amino acids. Here the CDR3 reads CASRDSRLAGGSYNEQFF. The CDR3 region has the DNA TGTGCCAGCCGTGACAGCAGACTAGCGGGAGGGTCCTACAATGAGCAGTTCTTC.

The chain uses TRBV7-9 and TRBJ2-7; D is undetermined. Germline CDR1 reads SEHNR; CDR2 reads FQNEAQ (reference sequence). V shed 6 bases and J shed 2 bases, with 17 bases lying between them. This CDR3 spans 15 amino acids. The CDR3 sequence is CASSFLRYSPYEQYF. The CDR3 DNA reads TGTGCCAGCAGTTTCCTCCGCTACTCACCCTACGAGCAGTACTTC.

The rearrangement joins TRBV30 to TRBJ1-1; 9 nucleotides line up with TRBD1. V lost 3 bases and J lost 3; bases outside the gene matches: 2. Germline lookup yields CDR1 GTSNPN and CDR2 SVGIG (reference sequence). This CDR3 is built from 13 residues. CDR3 residues: CAWSRTGDTEAFF. Here the CDR3 DNA reads TGTGCCTGGAGCAGGACAGGGGACACTGAAGCTTTCTTT.

This chain links TRBV9 with TRBJ2-7; 14 bases fit TRBD2. CDR1 is SGDLS, CDR2 YYNGEE, per germline. The CDR3 spans 15 residues. The ends lost 3 bases at V and 6 bases at J; junction bases unmatched: 5. The CDR3 here is CASSGGLAGGREQYF. The CDR3 DNA reads TGTGCCAGCAGCGGTGGACTAGCGGGAGGACGCGAGCAGTACTTC.

V and J are TRBV2 and TRBJ1-5; D uncertain. This CDR3 is built from 13 residues. Germline lookup yields CDR1 SNHLY and CDR2 FYNNEI. V was clipped by 7 bases and J by 3 bases, with 10 bases between them. The CDR3 sequence is CASTRMLNQPQHF. Here the CDR3 DNA reads TGTGCCAGCACCCGGATGCTCAATCAGCCCCAGCATTTT.

The V call is TRBV6-6, the J call TRBJ2-3; D remains unclear. The CDR3 contains 16 residues. The V and J ends lost 4 bases and 4 bases respectively, with 18 bases between them. Germline-derived CDR1 and CDR2 are MNHNY and SVGAGI (reference sequence). CDR3 loop: CASSLVLTSGADTQYF. CDR3 bases: TGTGCCAGCAGTTTGGTCCTTACTTCTGGGGCAGATACGCAGTATTTT.

The gene calls are TRBV7-9 and TRBJ2-7; perhaps D is TRBD1 or TRBD2 (6 bases each). Germline V gene lookup returns CDR1 SEHNR and CDR2 FQNEAQ (reference sequence). Trimming pared 5 bases from V and 1 base from J, leaving 15 bases between. The CDR3 runs to 15 residues. The CDR3 here is CASSQGTGASYEQYF. CDR3 nucleotides: TGTGCCAGCAGCCAAGGGACGGGGGCGTCCTACGAGCAGTACTTC.

In the case of this clone: With only one base between it and a far larger clone, this is likely a read error. The chain is built from TRBV27 and TRBJ1-1; D gene uncertain. CDR3 length equals 11 residues. The V end was cut by 8 bases, the J end by 5 bases, with 9 bases between. The germline V gene has CDR1 MNHEY and CDR2 SMNVEV (reference sequence). The CDR3 sequence: CASHFQTEAFF. In DNA form, the CDR3 reads TGTGCCAGCCACTTTCAGACTGAAGCTTTCTTT.

This clone has just one count. The identical CDR3 is also encoded by other nucleotide sequences in the sample. The genes are TRBV2 and TRBJ1-1, with D unclear. The CDR3 spans 13 residues. Germline V gives CDR1 SNHLY, CDR2 FYNNEI. V was pared by 6 bases and J by 4 bases, with 12 bases between. The CDR3: CASSLGPGTEAFF. CDR3 nucleotide sequence: TGTGCCAGCAGCTTGGGCCCGGGCACTGAAGCTTTCTTT.

The genes are TRBV28 and TRBJ2-7; D is unresolved. Per germline, CDR1 MDHEN and CDR2 SYDVKM. The CDR3 is 14 residues long. Trimming took off 5 bases at V and 0 bases at J, with 11 bases between the two ends. CDR3 DNA: TGTGCCAGCAGTGCCCCTGGCAGCTCCTACGAGCAGTACTTC. It yields the protein CASSAPGSSYEQYF. Drawing the rest from reference TRBV28 and TRBJ2-7, the complete variable domain is DVKVTQSSRYLVKRTGEKVFLECVQDMDHENMFWYRQDPGLGLRLIYFSYDVKMKEKGDIPEGYSVSREKKERFSLILESASTNQTSMYLCASSAPGSSYEQYFGPGTRLTVT.

V is TRBV6-1 and J is TRBJ1-4, with D perhaps TRBD1 (5 bases). The CDR3 extends over 16 amino acids. V gave up 1 base and J gave up 2 bases, with 11 bases separating them. Per the germline V gene, CDR1 is MNHNS and CDR2 is SASEGT. The CDR3 nucleotides read TGTGCCAGCAGTGAAGGTCAGGGTGTCACTAATGAAAAACTGTTTTTT. As protein: CASSEGQGVTNEKLFF.

This clone was found a few times. DNA of the CDR3: TGTGCCAGCAGCGGGGGGAGCAGGGAGAAGGCCTATGGCTACACCTTC. Protein product: CASSGGSREKAYGYTF. The chain has TRBV9 and TRBJ1-2, with D maybe TRBD1 (5 bases). CDR1 and CDR2 (germline): SGDLS, YYNGEE. The CDR3 has 16 residues. Deletions cut 3 bases from V and 4 bases from J, with 19 bases between.

This clone was observed a single time. The genes are TRBV28 and TRBJ1-1; D remains ambiguous. V was trimmed by 4 bases and J by 1 base, leaving 10 bases between them. Germline V gene sequence: CDR1 MDHEN, CDR2 SYDVKM. The CDR3 loop spans 14 amino acids. CDR3: CASSSLPRNTEAFF. The CDR3 coding sequence is TGTGCCAGCAGTTCCCTCCCACGGAACACTGAAGCTTTCTTT.

The chain combines TRBV14 with TRBJ2-4; unclear D gene. The V gene's germline CDR1 is SGHDN and CDR2 FVKESK. Trimming left V 1 base short and J 9 bases short, with 10 bases between. The CDR3 sequence is 13 residues long. The CDR3 nucleotides read TGTGCCAGCAGCCAAGTCACATCGGGCATTCAGTACTTC. Its translation is CASSQVTSGIQYF.

The V gene is TRBV7-3, the J gene TRBJ2-7; TRBD2 aligns across 8 bases. The V gene's germline CDR1 is SGHTA and CDR2 FQGTGA. There are 15 residues in the CDR3. V was clipped by 0 bases and J by 3 bases; unmatched bases: 4. In nucleotides, the CDR3 is TGTGCCAGCAGCTTAACCCGGGAGGGCCACTACGAGCAGTACTTC. This sequence encodes CASSLTREGHYEQYF.

The chain uses TRBV7-2 and TRBJ1-1; D unresolved. Germline assignment: CDR1 SGHTA and CDR2 FQGNSA. Trimming removed 1 base at V and 9 bases at J, with 12 bases between. The CDR3 contains 13 residues. The CDR3 nucleotides are TGTGCCAGCAGCTTAGTAGGGCCTTATAAAGCTTTCTTT. Its protein product is CASSLVGPYKAFF. Variable domain in full (rest from reference TRBV7-2 and TRBJ1-1): GAGVSQSPSNKVTEKGKDVELRCDPISGHTALYWYRQSLGQGLEFLIYFQGNSAPDKSGLPSDRFSAERTGGSVSTLTIQRTQQEDSAVYLCASSLVGPYKAFFGQGTRLTVV.

The chain is built from TRBV19 and TRBJ2-3; 15 positions agree with TRBD2. Germline V CDR1 and CDR2: LNHDA, SQIVND (reference sequence). The V gene end was trimmed by 5 bases and the J gene end by 3 bases; junction bases not matched to a gene: 9. CDR3 length: 18 amino acids. The CDR3 nucleotides are TGTGCCAGTAGTTCCGGACTAGCGGGAGGGGCTGGGACAGATACGCAGTATTTT. It specifies CASSSGLAGGAGTDTQYF.

In regard to this clone: The sample carries other DNA sequences with the same CDR3. The rearrangement links TRBV6-5 to TRBJ2-3; D might be TRBD1 (7 bases). CDR1 MNHEY and CDR2 SVGAGI come from the germline V gene. The ends were cut back, 7 bases at V and 6 bases at J, with 17 bases in the middle. This CDR3 comprises 14 residues. The CDR3 loop is CASTSGGRGDTQYF. The CDR3 DNA sequence: TGTGCCAGCACATCAGGGGGGAGAGGGGATACGCAGTATTTT.